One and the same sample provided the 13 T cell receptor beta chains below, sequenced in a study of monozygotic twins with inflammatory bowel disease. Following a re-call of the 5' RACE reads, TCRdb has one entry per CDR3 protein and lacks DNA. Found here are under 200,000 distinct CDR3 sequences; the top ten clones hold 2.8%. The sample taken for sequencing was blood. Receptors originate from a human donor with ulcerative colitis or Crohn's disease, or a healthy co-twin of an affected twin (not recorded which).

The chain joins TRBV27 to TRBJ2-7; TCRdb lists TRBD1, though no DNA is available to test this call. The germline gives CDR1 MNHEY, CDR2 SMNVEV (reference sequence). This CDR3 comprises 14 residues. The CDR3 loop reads CASSPTDRDYEQYF.

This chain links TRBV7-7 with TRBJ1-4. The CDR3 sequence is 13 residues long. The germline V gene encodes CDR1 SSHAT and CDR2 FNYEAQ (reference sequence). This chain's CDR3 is CASSRGLNEKLFF.

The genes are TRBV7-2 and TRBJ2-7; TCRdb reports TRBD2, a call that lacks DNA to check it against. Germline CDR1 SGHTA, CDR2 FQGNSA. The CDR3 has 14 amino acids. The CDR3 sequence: CASTLGSGAYKQYF.

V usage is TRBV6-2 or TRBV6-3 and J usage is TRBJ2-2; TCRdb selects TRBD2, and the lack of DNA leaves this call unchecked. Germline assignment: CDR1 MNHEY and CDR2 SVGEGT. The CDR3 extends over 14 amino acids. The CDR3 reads CASNDYLNTGELFF.

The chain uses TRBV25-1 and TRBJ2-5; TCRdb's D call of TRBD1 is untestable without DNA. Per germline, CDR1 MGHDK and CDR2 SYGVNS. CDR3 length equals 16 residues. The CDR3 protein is CASSEMDSAGQETQYF.

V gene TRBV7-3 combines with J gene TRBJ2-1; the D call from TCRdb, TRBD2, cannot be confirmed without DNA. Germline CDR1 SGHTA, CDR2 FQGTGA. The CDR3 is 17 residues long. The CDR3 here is CASSLTGLAGGYNEQFF.

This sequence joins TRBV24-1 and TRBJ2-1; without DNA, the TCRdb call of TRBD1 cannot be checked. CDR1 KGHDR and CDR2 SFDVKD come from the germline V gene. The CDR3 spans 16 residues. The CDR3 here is CATSDPGGFSYNEQFF.

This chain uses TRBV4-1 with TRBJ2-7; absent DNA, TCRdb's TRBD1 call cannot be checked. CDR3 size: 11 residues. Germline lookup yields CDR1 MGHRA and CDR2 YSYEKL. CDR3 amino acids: CASSHNREQYF.

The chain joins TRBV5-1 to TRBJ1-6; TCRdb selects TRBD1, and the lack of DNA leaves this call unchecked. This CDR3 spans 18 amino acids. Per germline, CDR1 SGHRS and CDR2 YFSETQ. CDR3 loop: CASSLGDRTDPMRSPLHF.

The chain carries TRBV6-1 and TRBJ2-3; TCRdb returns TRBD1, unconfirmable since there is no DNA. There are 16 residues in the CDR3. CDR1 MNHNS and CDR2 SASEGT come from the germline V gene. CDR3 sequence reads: CASRATGVGGFDTQYF.

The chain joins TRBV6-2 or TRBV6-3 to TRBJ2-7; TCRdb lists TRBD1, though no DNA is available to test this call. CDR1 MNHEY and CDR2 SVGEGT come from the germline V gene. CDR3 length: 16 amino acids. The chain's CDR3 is CASSYPPWRDSYEQYF.

The CDR3 here is CASSLAGTGFGKNIQYF. The V gene is TRBV7-8, the J gene TRBJ2-4; as DNA is missing, the TRBD1 call by TCRdb cannot be tested. The CDR3 consists of 17 residues. CDR1 is SGHVS, CDR2 FQNEAQ, per germline.

The CDR3 spells CASSLMAGGGTDTQYF. The rearrangement joins TRBV7-3 to TRBJ2-3; checking the TCRdb D call of TRBD2 is not possible without DNA. The CDR3 extends over 16 amino acids. The germline CDR1 and CDR2 sequences are SGHTA and FQGTGA.